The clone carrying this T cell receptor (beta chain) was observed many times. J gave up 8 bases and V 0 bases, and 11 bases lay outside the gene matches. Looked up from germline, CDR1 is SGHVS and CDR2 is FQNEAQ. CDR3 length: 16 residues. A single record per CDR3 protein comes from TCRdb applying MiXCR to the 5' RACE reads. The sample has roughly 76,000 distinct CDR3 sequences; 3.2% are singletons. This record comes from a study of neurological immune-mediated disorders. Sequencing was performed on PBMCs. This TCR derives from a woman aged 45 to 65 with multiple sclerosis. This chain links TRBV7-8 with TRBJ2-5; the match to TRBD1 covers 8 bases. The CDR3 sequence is CASSLARPAGGSTQYF. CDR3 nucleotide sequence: TGTGCCAGCAGCTTAGCGCGCCCGGCAGGGGGCAGCACCCAGTACTTC.